What follows describes a single T cell receptor (beta chain). Sequencing was performed with immunoSEQ multiplex PCR; in TCRdb, only in-frame clones are kept and a portion is missing. The sample includes 47,000 or so clones, 90% seen only once; the top ten take about 5.1%. This CDR3 is 16 amino acids long. Trimming at V came to 3 bases and at J to 4 bases, leaving 8 bases not matched to a gene. Germline V gene sequence: CDR1 LNHDA, CDR2 SQIVND (reference sequence). This entry belongs to a study of T cell changes during pregnancy in multiple sclerosis. The TCR comes from a female donor in good health, enrolled as a control in a pregnancy study. The source was peripheral blood, collected after pregnancy. The chain is built from TRBV19 and TRBJ2-3, with 9 bases that match TRBD1. The CDR3 sequence: CASSIAGQGVPDTQYF. Written as DNA, the CDR3 is TGTGCCAGTAGTATTGCGGGACAGGGCGTCCCAGATACGCAGTATTTT.